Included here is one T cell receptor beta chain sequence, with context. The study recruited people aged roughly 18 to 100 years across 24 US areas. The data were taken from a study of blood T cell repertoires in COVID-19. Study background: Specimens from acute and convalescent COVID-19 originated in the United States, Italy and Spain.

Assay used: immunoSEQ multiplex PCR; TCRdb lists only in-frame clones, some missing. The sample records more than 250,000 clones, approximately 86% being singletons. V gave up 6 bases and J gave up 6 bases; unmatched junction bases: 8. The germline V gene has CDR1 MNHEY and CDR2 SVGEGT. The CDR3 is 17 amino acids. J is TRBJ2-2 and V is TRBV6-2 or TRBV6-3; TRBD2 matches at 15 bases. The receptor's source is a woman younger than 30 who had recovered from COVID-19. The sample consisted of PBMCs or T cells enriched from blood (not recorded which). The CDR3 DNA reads TGTGCCAGCAGCCGCGGACTAGCGGGGGGGCGGGCCGGGGAGCTGTTTTTT. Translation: CASSRGLAGGRAGELFF.